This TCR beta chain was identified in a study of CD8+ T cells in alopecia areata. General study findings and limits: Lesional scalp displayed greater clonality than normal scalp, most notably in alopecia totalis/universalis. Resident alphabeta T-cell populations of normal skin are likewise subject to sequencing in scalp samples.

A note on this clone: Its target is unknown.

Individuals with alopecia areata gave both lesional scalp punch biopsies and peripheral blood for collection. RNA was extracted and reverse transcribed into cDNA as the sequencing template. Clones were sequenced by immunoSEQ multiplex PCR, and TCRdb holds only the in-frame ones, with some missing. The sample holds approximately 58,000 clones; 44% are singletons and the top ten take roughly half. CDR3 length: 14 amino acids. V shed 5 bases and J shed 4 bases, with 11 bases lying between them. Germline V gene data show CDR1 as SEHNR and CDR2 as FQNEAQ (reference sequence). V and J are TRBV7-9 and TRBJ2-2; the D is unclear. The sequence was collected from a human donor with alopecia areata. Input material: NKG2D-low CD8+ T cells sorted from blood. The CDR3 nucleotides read TGTGCCAGCAGCCCCCCGGGCGGCACCGGGGAGCTGTTTTTT. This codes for CASSPPGGTGELFF.